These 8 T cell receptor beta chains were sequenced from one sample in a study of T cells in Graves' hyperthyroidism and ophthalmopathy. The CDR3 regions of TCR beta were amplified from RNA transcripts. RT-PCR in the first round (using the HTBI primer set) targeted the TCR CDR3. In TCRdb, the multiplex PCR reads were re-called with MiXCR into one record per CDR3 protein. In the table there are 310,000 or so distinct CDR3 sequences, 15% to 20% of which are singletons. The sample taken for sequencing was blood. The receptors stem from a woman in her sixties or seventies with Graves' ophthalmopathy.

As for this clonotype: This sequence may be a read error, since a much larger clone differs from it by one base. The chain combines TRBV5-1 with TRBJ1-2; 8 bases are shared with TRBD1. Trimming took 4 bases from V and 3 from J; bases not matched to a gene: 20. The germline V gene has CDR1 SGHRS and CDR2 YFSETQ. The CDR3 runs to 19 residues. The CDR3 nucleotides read TGCGCCAGCAGCCGTACCGGGACAGGAGCAATTGGGGTTCACTATGGCTACACCTTC. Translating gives CASSRTGTGAIGVHYGYTF.

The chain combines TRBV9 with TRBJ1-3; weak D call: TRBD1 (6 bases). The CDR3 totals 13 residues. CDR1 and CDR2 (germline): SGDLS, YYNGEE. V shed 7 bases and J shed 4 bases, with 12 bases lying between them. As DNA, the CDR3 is TGTGCCAGCGCCTCGACAGGAGGAAACACCATATATTTT. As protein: CASASTGGNTIYF.

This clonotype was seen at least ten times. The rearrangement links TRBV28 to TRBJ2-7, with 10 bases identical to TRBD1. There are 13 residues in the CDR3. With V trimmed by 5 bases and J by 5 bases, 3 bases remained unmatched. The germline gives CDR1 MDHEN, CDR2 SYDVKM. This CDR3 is CASSLGTGDEQYF. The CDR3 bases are TGTGCCAGCAGTCTAGGGACAGGGGACGAGCAGTACTTC.

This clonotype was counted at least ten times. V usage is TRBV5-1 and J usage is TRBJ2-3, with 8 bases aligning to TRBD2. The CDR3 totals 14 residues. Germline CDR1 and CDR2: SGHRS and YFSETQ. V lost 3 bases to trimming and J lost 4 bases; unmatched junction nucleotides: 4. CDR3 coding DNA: TGCGCCAGCAGCTCGACTAGCGCATCAGATACGCAGTATTTT. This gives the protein CASSSTSASDTQYF.

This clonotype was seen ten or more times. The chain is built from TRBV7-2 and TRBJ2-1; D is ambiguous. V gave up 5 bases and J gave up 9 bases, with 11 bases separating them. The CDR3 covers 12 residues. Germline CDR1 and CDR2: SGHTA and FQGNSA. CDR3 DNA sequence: TGTGCCAGCAGCCGTTCAGGCGGTGAGCAGTTCTTC. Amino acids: CASSRSGGEQFF.

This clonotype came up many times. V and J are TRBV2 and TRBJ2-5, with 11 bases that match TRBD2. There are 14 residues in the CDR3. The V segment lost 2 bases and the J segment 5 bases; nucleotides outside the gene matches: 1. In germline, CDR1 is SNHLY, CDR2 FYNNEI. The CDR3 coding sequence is TGTGCCAGCAGTGAATCTAGCGGGAGGGAGACCCAGTACTTC. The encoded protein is CASSESSGRETQYF.

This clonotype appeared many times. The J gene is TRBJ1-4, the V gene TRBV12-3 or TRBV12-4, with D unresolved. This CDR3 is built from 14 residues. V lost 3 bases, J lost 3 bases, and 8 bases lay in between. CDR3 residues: CASSFGWANEKLFF. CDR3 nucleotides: TGTGCCAGCAGTTTCGGGTGGGCTAATGAAAAACTGTTTTTT.

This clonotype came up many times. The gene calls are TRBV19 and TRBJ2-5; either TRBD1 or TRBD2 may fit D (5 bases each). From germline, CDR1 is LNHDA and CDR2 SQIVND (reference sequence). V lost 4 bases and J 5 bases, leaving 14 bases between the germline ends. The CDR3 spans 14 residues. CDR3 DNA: TGTGCCAGTAGTACGGGACGGTTCGGGGAGACCCAGTACTTC. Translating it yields CASSTGRFGETQYF.